This record covers a single TCR beta chain. Its antigen is unknown. Assay: immunoSEQ multiplex PCR; the TCRdb copy retains only in-frame clones and omits some. The sample comprises about 69,000 clones, roughly 90% of which are singletons, and approximately 2.6% rests with the top ten. The CDR3 is 17 residues long. Germline CDR1 is SGHRS and CDR2 is YFSETQ. The V end was cut by 4 bases, the J end by 0 bases, with 17 bases between. This sample stems from a study of OX40 agonist ivuxolimab in advanced cancers. Findings of the study overall: Antigens targeted by the expanded peripheral T cells were not determined.

The source was CD4+ or CD8+ T cells sorted from blood, collected in a trial of the OX40 agonist ivuxolimab. The sequence derives from an adult with an advanced solid tumor such as melanoma, head and neck, liver or kidney cancer. J is TRBJ1-5 and V is TRBV5-1; TRBD1 might be the D (6 bases). The DNA of the CDR3 is TGCGCCAGCAGCCCCCGCCCCCGGGACAATAGCAATCAGCCCCAGCATTTT. The encoded protein is CASSPRPRDNSNQPQHF.